This record looks at one T cell receptor beta chain sequence and its context. Its specific antigen is unknown. This may be a read error: a much more frequent sequence differs by one nucleotide. The germline V gene supplies CDR1 SNHLY and CDR2 FYNNEI. Including cysteine and phenylalanine, the CDR3 has 12 amino acids. Only the CDR3 DNA stays, 36 bases, in frame from base 1. Trimming removed 4 bases from V and 15 bases from J, leaving 16 bases between the germline ends. This sample was included in a study of regulatory T cells in long-lasting Graves disease (dated by TCRdb to the early 2020s). Background for the entire study: Persistent Graves' disease was defined as antithyroid drug treatment for over 5 years with persistently positive TSH receptor autoantibodies. The study took place in China and was registered as a clinical trial. A total of 33 samples underwent TCR sequencing, from roughly 13 patients with persistent Graves' disease and 20 or so patients with newly diagnosed Graves' disease. In the clinical cohort, patients with persistent Graves' disease had used antithyroid drugs for an average of about 10.3 years. Peripheral blood TCR sequencing and RNA sequencing compared persistent Graves' disease patients with newly diagnosed Graves' disease patients.

Broad study findings and their caveats: TRBV28, TRBJ1-2 and TRBJ2-5 were preferentially used in persistent disease, while TRBV20-1 and TRBJ2-1 were favored in newly diagnosed disease. Compared with newly diagnosed patients, persistent Graves' disease patients had lower TCR Shannon entropy and fewer highly expanded clones, which suggests clonal expansion. The small sample size was acknowledged by the authors as a limitation that may reduce accuracy. More public clonotypes were shared among persistent patients (more than 2,500) than among newly diagnosed patients (roughly 1,000). Sequencing and analysis were limited to the TCR beta chain. Only peripheral blood was studied, because thyroid tissue, the primary lesion, was inaccessible.

Receptor amplification or capture employed multiplex PCR. TCRdb records Illumina HiSeq 4000 as the sequencer. TCR beta libraries were built with iRepertoire HTBI primers and Arm-PCR amplification of CDR3 regions. PCR products were gel purified before sequencing. The authors' pipeline ran thus. A total of roughly 67 TRBV and 14 TRBJ segments were identified across samples and were used for gene usage analysis of CDR3 amino acid clonotypes. COPE and FqMerger were used to merge the filtered high-quality paired reads into contigs. BLAST was used to align contigs to IMGT TRBV, TRBD and TRBJ reference genes, and CDR3 was defined according to IMGT. Highly expanded clones were defined as clonotypes with a frequency above 0.1%. Shannon entropy served as the measure of repertoire diversity, while the Gini coefficient captured V-J evenness. A clonotype was considered public if more than one individual shared it. The public sequencing data were trimmed at Q25 with fastp and processed into clonotypes with MiXCR by TCRdb, which kept only in-frame beta chains. A single entry per CDR3 protein holds the most common genes and DNA from its merged rows. These V and J calls are TCRdb output, not the study's own analysis. In this sample the table shows roughly 700,000 distinct CDR3 sequences, about 30% of which occur a single time. Under 50% of the sample goes to the ten largest clones.

According to the study, the label for this sample's time point signals: persistent/refractory GD, antithyroid drugs over 5 years with positive TRAb. RNA was extracted from PBMCs in TRIzol for both TCR sequencing and RNA sequencing. The diagnosis of Graves' disease followed American Thyroid Association guidelines. Recruitment of patients was carried out at an endocrinology department in Xi'an, China. Each patient gave approximately 8.8 milliliters of peripheral blood, collected in an EDTA anticoagulant tube. PBMCs were isolated by Ficoll Paque Plus density gradient separation without further T cell sorting. An Agilent 2100 Bioanalyzer and agarose gel were used to check RNA quality, and a NanoDrop 2000 was used to measure RNA concentration.

This receptor was obtained from a female donor with Graves disease. The sequence links TRBV2 to TRBJ1-5; confidence is insufficient to name the D gene. The sequenced sample was peripheral blood mononuclear cells (PBMCs), obtained when the disease was refractory, from a patient treated with antithyroid drugs. The CDR3 region reads CASSGRELRGHF. Here is the DNA: TGTGCCAGCAGTGGGCGGGAGCTGCGGGGGCATTTT.